What follows are 30 T cell receptor beta chains derived from one specimen sequenced in a study of cytomegalovirus exposure and HLA in healthy donors. Libraries were prepared by immunoSEQ multiplex PCR; TCRdb keeps only in-frame clonotypes and omits some of them. The data contain fewer than 150,000 clones, around 86% of them singletons. Sequences were obtained from PBMCs. These receptor sequences come from a man aged 18 to 30 in good health and CMV-seropositive.

This clone has just one count. V is TRBV6-5 and J is TRBJ1-1; no clear D gene. V was cut by 3 bases and J by 5 bases, with 13 bases left in between. Germline loops: CDR1 MNHEY, CDR2 SVGAGI. CDR3 size: 14 residues. CDR3 sequence: CASSYAAPRTEAFF. DNA for the CDR3: TGTGCCAGCAGTTATGCCGCCCCCCGGACTGAAGCTTTCTTT.

CDR3 DNA sequence: TGTGCCAGCGGAAGGGCCGGGGGGGATGAGCAGTTCTTC. This translates into CASGRAGGDEQFF. The J gene is TRBJ2-1, the V gene TRBV6-1, with TRBD2 matching 8 bases. With V trimmed by 8 bases and J by 8 bases, 8 bases remained unmatched. The CDR3 spans 13 residues. In germline, CDR1 is MNHNS, CDR2 SASEGT.

The gene calls are TRBV2 and TRBJ2-7; TRBD2 aligns across 9 bases. The CDR3 has 13 residues. Germline CDR1 is SNHLY and CDR2 is FYNNEI. Germline trimming cut 10 bases from V and 4 bases from J; bases unmatched to any gene: 8. CDR3 sequence reads: CAILAGVPYEQYF. Written as DNA, the CDR3 is TGTGCCATTTTAGCGGGGGTGCCTTACGAGCAGTACTTC.

This chain links TRBV7-9 with TRBJ1-4; no definite D call. CDR1 and CDR2 from the germline V gene are SEHNR and FQNEAQ (reference sequence). Trimming removed 5 bases at V and 5 bases at J, with 15 bases between. The CDR3 length is 15 residues. This chain's CDR3 is CASSPAGKPNEKLFF. The CDR3 nucleotides read TGTGCCAGCAGCCCAGCGGGCAAGCCAAATGAAAAACTGTTTTTT.

The rearrangement joins TRBV5-1 to TRBJ2-7; TRBD1 agrees at 9 bases. Germline loops: CDR1 SGHRS, CDR2 YFSETQ. With V trimmed by 1 base and J by 7 bases, 9 bases remained unmatched. The CDR3 is 15 residues long. The CDR3 DNA follows: TGCGCCAGCAGCTTGACCGGGACAGGGAACTTAGAGCAGTACTTC. As protein: CASSLTGTGNLEQYF. Full variable domain (missing parts from reference TRBV5-1 and TRBJ2-7): KAGVTQTPRYLIKTRGQQVTLSCSPISGHRSVSWYQQTPGQGLQFLFEYFSETQRNKGNFPGRFSGRQFSNSRSEMNVSTLELGDSALYLCASSLTGTGNLEQYFGPGTRLTVT.

V and J are TRBV5-6 and TRBJ1-2, with a possible D match to TRBD1 (6 bases). Trimming removed 2 bases from V and 3 bases from J, with 23 bases in between. CDR1 is SGHDT and CDR2 is YYEEEE in the germline V gene. The CDR3 consists of 18 residues. The CDR3 DNA sequence: TGTGCCAGCAGCTTCGGATTGGGGATGAGGACAGATGACTATGGCTACACCTTC. Its protein product is CASSFGLGMRTDDYGYTF.

The rearrangement uses TRBV29-1 and TRBJ2-5; a weak D match, TRBD2 (6 bases). CDR1 is SQVTM, CDR2 ANQGSEA, per germline. The CDR3 is made up of 12 amino acids. V lost 6 bases, J lost 5 bases, and 13 bases lay in between. CDR3 protein: CSVASVRETQYF. Here the CDR3 DNA reads TGCAGCGTGGCTAGCGTTAGGGAGACCCAGTACTTC.

The count of this clone is one. The chain is built from TRBV28 and TRBJ2-3, with a weak D call TRBD1 (6 bases). V was trimmed by 8 bases and J by 3 bases, leaving 12 bases between them. Germline V gene data show CDR1 as MDHEN and CDR2 as SYDVKM. This CDR3 contains 13 residues. The CDR3 spells CASGGRGTDTQYF. CDR3 sequence (DNA): TGTGCCAGCGGGGGCAGGGGTACAGATACGCAGTATTTT. Drawing the rest from reference TRBV28 and TRBJ2-3, the complete variable domain is DVKVTQSSRYLVKRTGEKVFLECVQDMDHENMFWYRQDPGLGLRLIYFSYDVKMKEKGDIPEGYSVSREKKERFSLILESASTNQTSMYLCASGGRGTDTQYFGPGTRLTVL.

This clone was observed a handful of times. The V and J genes are TRBV4-1 and TRBJ2-7, with 7 bases that match TRBD1. V lost 1 base to trimming and J lost 9 bases; unmatched junction nucleotides: 3. From germline, CDR1 is MGHRA and CDR2 YSYEKL. The CDR3 totals 12 residues. CDR3 sequence reads: CASSQGTGAQYF. The CDR3 region has the DNA TGCGCCAGCAGCCAAGGGACAGGCGCGCAGTACTTC.

The J gene is TRBJ1-2, the V gene TRBV7-2; TRBD1 matches 7 bases. Germline V gene sequence: CDR1 SGHTA, CDR2 FQGNSA. This CDR3 has 15 amino acids. The trim removed 7 bases at V and 2 bases at J, leaving 10 bases unmatched. The CDR3 region is CASTLGGQTNYGYTF. DNA for the CDR3: TGTGCCAGCACCTTGGGGGGACAGACAAACTATGGCTACACCTTC.

V usage is TRBV28 and J usage is TRBJ2-7; 7 bases line up with TRBD2. The CDR3 totals 14 residues. The V and J ends lost 3 bases and 0 bases, in that order; junction bases with no gene match: 2. From germline, CDR1 is MDHEN and CDR2 SYDVKM. As DNA, the CDR3 is TGTGCCAGCAGTTTTGGGGGGGACTCCTACGAGCAGTACTTC. Translating gives CASSFGGDSYEQYF. The full variable domain, its missing parts supplied by reference TRBV28 and TRBJ2-7, is DVKVTQSSRYLVKRTGEKVFLECVQDMDHENMFWYRQDPGLGLRLIYFSYDVKMKEKGDIPEGYSVSREKKERFSLILESASTNQTSMYLCASSFGGDSYEQYFGPGTRLTVT.

This chain links TRBV10-2 with TRBJ2-7, with TRBD2 as a possible D gene (5 bases). CDR1 WSHSY and CDR2 SAAADI come from the germline V gene. This CDR3 region has 14 residues. V was trimmed by 7 bases and J by 6 bases, leaving 19 bases between them. The CDR3 DNA sequence: TGCGCCAGCAAGGCAGTCTCGGGAACCGGCGAGCAGTACTTC. Translation gives CASKAVSGTGEQYF.

The V gene is TRBV13, the J gene TRBJ2-5, with 8 bases matching TRBD2. V shed 3 bases, J shed 1 base, and the junction held 1 base outside the gene matches. This CDR3 is built from 14 residues. Germline-derived CDR1 and CDR2 are PRHDT and FYEKMQ (reference sequence). The CDR3 DNA follows: TGTGCCAGCAGCTTCGGGGGGGCCCAAGAGACCCAGTACTTC. It translates to CASSFGGAQETQYF.

This chain uses TRBV6-5 with TRBJ2-7, with D possibly matching TRBD2 (5 bases). Trimming pared 2 bases from V and 5 bases from J, leaving 13 bases between. The CDR3 runs to 14 residues. CDR1 and CDR2 from the germline V gene are MNHEY and SVGAGI. As DNA, the CDR3 is TGTGCCAGCAGTTACGAGGGTCGATACGACGAGCAGTACTTC. This gives the protein CASSYEGRYDEQYF.

J is TRBJ2-2 and V is TRBV19; possibly TRBD1 for D (5 bases). CDR3 length equals 16 residues. Looked up from germline, CDR1 is LNHDA and CDR2 is SQIVND (reference sequence). Deletions cut 7 bases from V and 0 bases from J, with 15 bases between. CDR3 loop: CASTIDGHTNTGELFF. Written as DNA, the CDR3 is TGTGCCAGTACTATCGACGGACACACGAACACCGGGGAGCTGTTTTTT.

The CDR3 DNA reads as TGTGCCAGCAGCTTAACAGGGGGCCGGCTCTACGAGCAGTACTTC. Residues: CASSLTGGRLYEQYF. V is TRBV5-5 and J is TRBJ2-7; 9 bases match TRBD1. J gave up 3 bases and V 2 bases, and 6 bases lay outside the gene matches. CDR3 length: 15 residues. Germline V gives CDR1 SGHKS, CDR2 YYEKEE (reference sequence).

This sequence joins TRBV18 and TRBJ2-7, with D possibly TRBD2 on 6 matching bases. The CDR3 runs to 15 residues. Trimming took off 0 bases at V and 5 bases at J, with 14 bases between the two ends. The germline V gene encodes CDR1 KGHSH and CDR2 LQKENI. Here the CDR3 DNA reads TGTGCCAGCTCACCACCCGATATAGGGAGGAACGAGCAGTACTTC. Protein product: CASSPPDIGRNEQYF.

The J gene is TRBJ2-1, the V gene TRBV6-5; 8 positions agree with TRBD2. The trim removed 4 bases at V and 6 bases at J, leaving 11 bases unmatched. The germline gives CDR1 MNHEY, CDR2 SVGAGI. The CDR3 has 16 residues. DNA of the CDR3: TGTGCCAGCAGTTTTTCTACGGGACTAGTATCCAATGAGCAGTTCTTC. This translates into CASSFSTGLVSNEQFF.

The genes are TRBV11-3 and TRBJ2-2; 11 bases align to TRBD2. Per germline, CDR1 SGHNT and CDR2 YENEEA. V lost 5 bases to trimming and J lost 4 bases; unmatched junction nucleotides: 6. The CDR3 has 16 residues. The CDR3 bases are TGTGCCAGCAGCCCTACTAGCGGGGGTATCACCGGGGAGCTGTTTTTT. Translating gives CASSPTSGGITGELFF.

The V call is TRBV5-1, the J call TRBJ2-7, with TRBD2 identical over 10 bases. J gave up 4 bases and V 4 bases, and 5 bases lay outside the gene matches. The CDR3 sequence is 14 residues long. Germline V lookup: CDR1 SGHRS, CDR2 YFSETQ. The CDR3 loop is CASSGQREGYEQYF. The DNA of the CDR3 is TGCGCCAGCAGCGGCCAGCGGGAGGGATACGAGCAGTACTTC.

This rearrangement joins TRBV12-5 to TRBJ2-1; TRBD2 agrees at 12 bases. CDR1 and CDR2 (germline): LGHNT, FRNRAP. The V gene end was trimmed by 6 bases and the J gene end by 11 bases; junction bases not matched to a gene: 14. This CDR3 comprises 16 residues. The CDR3 loop reads CASGLVQGLAGTKQFF. DNA of the CDR3: TGTGCTAGTGGCCTGGTACAAGGACTAGCGGGGACTAAGCAGTTCTTC.

The chain combines TRBV6-6 with TRBJ2-7; 9 bases are shared with TRBD1. The J segment lost 2 bases and the V segment lost 2 bases, leaving 7 bases of the junction unmatched. The CDR3 extends over 16 amino acids. Germline lookup yields CDR1 MNHNY and CDR2 SVGAGI (reference sequence). This CDR3 reads CASSYTPTGGPYEQYF. CDR3 DNA sequence: TGTGCCAGCAGTTACACTCCGACAGGGGGGCCCTACGAGCAGTACTTC.

The J gene is TRBJ1-1, the V gene TRBV11-3, with TRBD1 matching over 7 bases. Losses at the gene ends were 4 bases for V and 0 bases for J; bases not matched to a gene: 2. The germline gives CDR1 SGHNT, CDR2 YENEEA. CDR3 length equals 14 residues. In DNA, the CDR3 is TGTGCCAGCAGCTCCAGGGGGGTGAACACTGAAGCTTTCTTT. This gives the protein CASSSRGVNTEAFF.

V is TRBV27 and J is TRBJ2-6; D is uncertain. V lost 7 bases and J lost 4, with 5 bases in between. The CDR3 length is 12 residues. Germline V gene lookup returns CDR1 MNHEY and CDR2 SMNVEV (reference sequence). In DNA form, the CDR3 reads TGTGCCAGCACTGGCGGGGCCAACGTCCTGACTTTC. Amino acids: CASTGGANVLTF.

J is TRBJ1-2 and V is TRBV4-1, with D maybe TRBD1 (5 bases). V was cut by 0 bases and J by 2 bases, with 10 bases left in between. CDR1 and CDR2 from the germline V gene are MGHRA and YSYEKL. The CDR3 contains 15 residues. The CDR3 is CASSQDGAGNYGYTF. In DNA, the CDR3 is TGCGCCAGCAGCCAAGATGGGGCAGGCAACTATGGCTACACCTTC.

The chain links TRBV6-5 to TRBJ2-7, with D perhaps TRBD2 (7 bases). This CDR3 has 13 residues. The V and J ends lost 3 bases and 7 bases respectively, with 13 bases between them. Per germline, CDR1 MNHEY and CDR2 SVGAGI. The CDR3 reads CASSYQRGGEQYF. CDR3 DNA: TGTGCCAGCAGTTATCAAAGGGGGGGGGAGCAGTACTTC.

The chain has TRBV7-9 and TRBJ1-5; 8 nucleotides match TRBD1. The V segment lost 3 bases and the J segment 2 bases; nucleotides outside the gene matches: 9. The CDR3 is made up of 17 amino acids. The V gene's germline CDR1 is SEHNR and CDR2 FQNEAQ (reference sequence). The CDR3 reads CASSLLVTGEGNQPQHF. CDR3 nucleotides: TGTGCCAGCAGCTTGCTGGTGACAGGGGAGGGCAATCAGCCCCAGCATTTT.

This rearrangement joins TRBV19 to TRBJ1-1; D remains ambiguous. The germline V gene encodes CDR1 LNHDA and CDR2 SQIVND (reference sequence). V was cut by 3 bases and J by 11 bases, with 13 bases left in between. This CDR3 spans 12 amino acids. In DNA form, the CDR3 reads TGTGCCAGTAGTATTGAGGGTTTAGGGGCTTTCTTT. As protein: CASSIEGLGAFF.

This chain uses TRBV29-1 with TRBJ2-3; TRBD1 matches 8 bases. CDR3 length: 13 residues. V lost 7 bases, J lost 6 bases, and 9 bases stayed unmatched. Germline CDR1 is SQVTM and CDR2 is ANQGSEA. DNA of the CDR3: TGCAGCGCCAGGACAGGGATTAGGGATACGCAGTATTTT. It yields the protein CSARTGIRDTQYF.

The J gene is TRBJ2-1, the V gene TRBV6-6; no clear D gene. V was cut by 6 bases and J by 9 bases, with 9 bases left in between. CDR1 MNHNY and CDR2 SVGAGI come from the germline V gene (reference sequence). The CDR3 is made up of 11 amino acids. The CDR3 sequence: CASRLSAEQFF. CDR3 in DNA: TGTGCCAGCAGACTCTCCGCTGAGCAGTTCTTC.